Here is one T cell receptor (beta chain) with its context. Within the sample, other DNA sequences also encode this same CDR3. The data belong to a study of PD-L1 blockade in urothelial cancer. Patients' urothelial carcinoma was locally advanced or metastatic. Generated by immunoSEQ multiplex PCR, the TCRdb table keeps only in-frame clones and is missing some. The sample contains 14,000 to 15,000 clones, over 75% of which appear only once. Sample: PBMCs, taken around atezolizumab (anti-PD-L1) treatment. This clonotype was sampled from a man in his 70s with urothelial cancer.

The CDR3 DNA follows: TGTGCCGGACAGGGGTCGGTCAATCAGCCCCAGCATTTT. Translated: CAGQGSVNQPQHF. V usage is TRBV6-1 and J usage is TRBJ1-5, with 9 bases identical to TRBD1. The CDR3 loop spans 13 amino acids. CDR1 and CDR2 from the germline V gene are MNHNS and SASEGT. V was pared by 11 bases and J by 3 bases, with 5 bases of the junction left unmatched.